This is a list of T cell receptor beta chains from one sample in a study of blood T cell repertoires in COVID-19. This table comes from immunoSEQ multiplex PCR, and its TCRdb copy is limited to in-frame clones, with some not included. Counted here are some 130,000 clones, 80% to 85% occurring once; the ten biggest clones make up 5% to 7%. The sequencing sample was made of PBMCs or T cells enriched from blood (not recorded which). The receptors stem from a man in his forties with acute COVID-19. CDR3s include the opening cysteine and the closing phenylalanine or tryptophan. D genes are given only for firm matches. A row's size may be missing; if present it is once, few, many or a size class.

TRBV5-1	TRBJ2-3	.	TRBD2	CASSLSPSGTGTDTQYF	TGCGCCAGCAGCTTGTCGCCTAGCGGAACCGGGACAGATACGCAGTATTTT
TRBV5-5	TRBJ1-5	few	.	CASSPWTDQPQHF	TGTGCCAGCAGCCCGTGGACAGACCAGCCCCAGCATTTT
TRBV12-2	TRBJ2-7	.	.	CASRPLWGGLAVTYEQYF	TGTGCAAGTCGCCCGCTATGGGGGGGGCTAGCGGTAACCTACGAGCAGTACTTC
TRBV6-1	TRBJ1-6	.	TRBD1	CASSETGGTGGGRSPLHF	TGTGCCAGCAGTGAAACCGGGGGCACAGGGGGCGGACGTTCACCCCTCCACTTT
TRBV2	TRBJ2-1	.	TRBD1	CASRVTGAVNEQFF	TGTGCCAGCAGAGTGACAGGGGCTGTGAATGAGCAGTTCTTC
TRBV19	TRBJ2-1	.	TRBD2	CASSGGLADTNEQFF	TGTGCCAGTAGTGGCGGTCTAGCGGACACAAATGAGCAGTTCTTC
TRBV4-1	TRBJ1-1	.	.	CASSHVGGLTEAFF	TGCGCCAGCAGCCACGTCGGGGGGCTCACTGAAGCTTTCTTT
TRBV7-2	TRBJ2-2	.	TRBD1	CASSRGQAGELFF	TGTGCCAGCAGCCGAGGACAGGCCGGGGAGCTGTTTTTT
TRBV12-3/TRBV12-4	TRBJ1-5	.	.	CASSQEINQPQHF	TGTGCCAGCAGTCAGGAAATCAATCAGCCCCAGCATTTT
TRBV12-3/TRBV12-4	TRBJ1-1	.	.	CASSLRGNEAFF	TGTGCCAGCAGTTTAAGGGGAAATGAAGCTTTCTTT
TRBV14	TRBJ1-2	.	.	CASSQGGGGPLWGYTF	TGTGCCAGCAGCCAAGGGGGAGGAGGCCCCCTCTGGGGCTACACCTTC
TRBV6-2/TRBV6-3	TRBJ1-5	.	.	CASSYSRTANSNQPQHF	TGTGCCAGCAGTTACTCTAGGACAGCTAATAGCAATCAGCCCCAGCATTTT
TRBV29-1	TRBJ2-7	.	.	CSVEVSTGRTYEQYF	TGCAGCGTTGAAGTTTCGACAGGGAGGACCTACGAGCAGTACTTC
TRBV19	TRBJ2-3	.	TRBD2	CASSIGPRGGLDTQYF	TGTGCCAGTAGTATAGGGCCGCGGGGGGGCCTGGATACGCAGTATTTT
TRBV11-2	TRBJ2-2	.	.	CASSLGDGVWRSGELFF	TGTGCCAGCAGCCTAGGGGATGGGGTCTGGAGGAGCGGGGAGCTGTTTTTT
TRBV6-5	TRBJ1-1	.	.	CASSYEGTGTEAFF	TGTGCCAGCAGTTACGAGGGAACGGGCACTGAAGCTTTCTTT
TRBV11-2	TRBJ2-7	.	.	CASSSLGVSYEQYF	TGTGCCAGCAGCTCCCTCGGGGTGTCCTACGAGCAGTACTTC
TRBV28	TRBJ1-3	.	.	CASSLSYGEEDF	TGTGCCAGCAGTTTATCTTACGGTGAGGAAGATTTT
TRBV28	TRBJ2-7	.	.	CASSFPGSSYEQYF	TGTGCCAGCAGTTTCCCGGGGTCCTCCTACGAGCAGTACTTC
TRBV25-1	TRBJ1-6	.	.	CASSESKGEGSPLHF	TGTGCCAGCAGTGAATCTAAGGGAGAAGGGTCACCCCTCCACTTT
TRBV7-8	TRBJ2-7	.	.	CASSVRVLSYEQYF	TGTGCCAGCAGCGTCCGGGTCCTCTCCTACGAGCAGTACTTC
TRBV7-2	TRBJ1-1	once	.	CASSLVHTMNTEAFF	TGTGCCAGCAGCTTAGTTCACACCATGAACACTGAAGCTTTCTTT
TRBV5-5	TRBJ2-2	.	TRBD1	CASSLRHPYGTGSPGELFF	TGTGCCAGCAGCTTACGACACCCCTACGGGACAGGGTCCCCCGGGGAGCTGTTTTTT
TRBV4-1	TRBJ2-5	.	TRBD2	CASSQDGGGWGQETQYF	TGCGCCAGCAGCCAAGATGGGGGGGGATGGGGACAAGAGACCCAGTACTTC
TRBV9	TRBJ1-1	.	.	CASSVGGGGGDGDTEAFF	TGTGCCAGCAGCGTAGGTGGCGGCGGAGGGGATGGGGACACTGAAGCTTTCTTT
TRBV28	TRBJ2-7	.	.	CASSSAGDYEQYF	TGTGCCAGCAGTTCCGCCGGAGACTACGAGCAGTACTTC
TRBV4-1	TRBJ1-1	.	TRBD1	CASSTPDREGKTEAFF	TGCGCCAGCAGCACTCCGGACAGGGAAGGTAAGACTGAAGCTTTCTTT
TRBV2	TRBJ2-1	.	TRBD1	CASRLTRDSSYNEQFF	TGTGCCAGCAGACTAACGAGGGACAGCTCCTACAATGAGCAGTTCTTC
TRBV23-1	TRBJ2-5	.	.	CASSQSGVQVETQYF	TGCGCCAGCAGTCAATCCGGCGTTCAGGTAGAGACCCAGTACTTC
TRBV7-8	TRBJ2-1	.	TRBD2	CASSPPLWGGYNEQFF	TGTGCCAGCAGCCCACCCCTGTGGGGGGGATACAATGAGCAGTTCTTC
TRBV28	TRBJ1-4	once	TRBD1	CASKMGQGFSTHVGKLFF	TGTGCCAGCAAGATGGGACAGGGTTTTAGTACCCATGTTGGAAAACTGTTTTTT
TRBV28	TRBJ1-1	.	.	CASSPGMIEAFF	TGTGCCAGCAGTCCCGGGATGATTGAAGCTTTCTTT
TRBV19	TRBJ1-6	.	TRBD1	CASRPGQVTSPLHF	TGTGCCAGTAGGCCGGGACAGGTTACTTCACCCCTCCACTTT
TRBV19	TRBJ2-2	.	TRBD2	CASSIEREYTGELFF	TGTGCCAGTAGTATCGAGCGGGAGTACACCGGGGAGCTGTTTTTT
TRBV5-1	TRBJ2-2	.	TRBD1	CASSLGDRGLTGELFF	TGCGCCAGCAGCTTGGGGGACAGGGGGCTCACCGGGGAGCTGTTTTTT
TRBV5-1	TRBJ2-7	.	TRBD1	CASSLGWDRSFEQYF	TGCGCCAGCAGCTTGGGTTGGGACAGGAGTTTCGAGCAGTACTTC
TRBV7-2	TRBJ2-7	.	TRBD1	CASSVQGQSSYEQYF	TGTGCCAGCAGCGTACAGGGGCAGAGCTCCTACGAGCAGTACTTC
TRBV19	TRBJ1-4	.	.	CASRLRTGKLFF	TGTGCCAGCAGGCTCAGAACAGGGAAACTGTTTTTT
TRBV6-1	TRBJ2-1	.	TRBD2	CASSDRKLAGVNNEQFF	TGTGCCAGCAGTGACAGAAAACTAGCGGGAGTAAACAATGAGCAGTTCTTC
TRBV6-5	TRBJ2-3	.	TRBD2	CASSSTAGGTQYF	TGTGCCAGCAGTTCCACGGCGGGAGGTACGCAGTATTTT
TRBV10-2	TRBJ2-5	.	.	CASSGSVNRIETQYF	TGCGCCAGCAGTGGGTCAGTTAACAGGATTGAGACCCAGTACTTC
TRBV5-6	TRBJ1-2	.	TRBD1	CASSAGQGLYGYTF	TGTGCCAGCAGCGCGGGACAGGGTCTTTATGGCTACACCTTC
TRBV4-3	TRBJ2-1	.	TRBD1	CASSQDRGPFNEQFF	TGCGCCAGCAGCCAAGATAGGGGGCCTTTCAATGAGCAGTTCTTC
TRBV5-5	TRBJ1-3	.	TRBD1	CASSLAGGDRLNTIYF	TGTGCCAGCAGCTTGGCCGGAGGGGACAGACTAAACACCATATATTTT
TRBV7-2	TRBJ1-6	.	TRBD1	CASSYMGQDNSPLHF	TGTGCCAGCAGCTATATGGGACAGGATAATTCACCCCTCCACTTT
TRBV30	TRBJ1-1	.	TRBD1	CAWSGVGGQGAVEAFF	TGTGCCTGGAGTGGCGTGGGGGGACAGGGGGCCGTTGAAGCTTTCTTT
TRBV29-1	TRBJ1-2	.	.	CSVVKSSSGGYTF	TGCAGCGTTGTGAAGAGCTCCTCGGGAGGCTACACCTTC
TRBV19	TRBJ1-5	.	.	CASSSGGGSGNQPQHF	TGTGCCAGTAGTTCGGGTGGGGGGTCGGGGAATCAGCCCCAGCATTTT